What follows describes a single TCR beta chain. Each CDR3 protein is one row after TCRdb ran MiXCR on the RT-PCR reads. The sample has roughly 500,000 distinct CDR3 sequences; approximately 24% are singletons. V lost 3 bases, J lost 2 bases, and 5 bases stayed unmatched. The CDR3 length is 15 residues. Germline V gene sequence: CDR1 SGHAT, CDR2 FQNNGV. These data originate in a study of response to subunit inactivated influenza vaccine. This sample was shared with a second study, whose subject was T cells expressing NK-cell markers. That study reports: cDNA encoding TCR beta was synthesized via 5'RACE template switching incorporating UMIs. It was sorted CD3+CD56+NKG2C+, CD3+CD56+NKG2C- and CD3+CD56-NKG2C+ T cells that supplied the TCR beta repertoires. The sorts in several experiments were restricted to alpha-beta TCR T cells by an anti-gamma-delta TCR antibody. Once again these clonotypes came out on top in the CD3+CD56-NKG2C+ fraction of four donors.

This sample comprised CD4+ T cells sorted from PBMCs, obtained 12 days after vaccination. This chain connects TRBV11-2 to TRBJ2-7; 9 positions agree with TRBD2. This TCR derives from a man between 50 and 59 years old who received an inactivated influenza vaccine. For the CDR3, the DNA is TGTGCCAGCAGCTTGACTAGCGGCACCACCTACGAGCAGTACTTC. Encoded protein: CASSLTSGTTYEQYF.